This entry is about one T cell receptor beta chain. TCRdb keeps only in-frame clones here, not all; method: immunoSEQ multiplex PCR. The sample shows roughly 180,000 clones, about 85% of them seen only once. The CDR3 runs 12 residues. Germline V CDR1 and CDR2: GTSNPN, SVGIG (reference sequence). V shed 5 bases and J 3 bases; nucleotides not matched to a gene: 1. This record comes from a study of blood T cell repertoires in COVID-19. Overall study context: Sites across the United States, Italy and Spain contributed samples from acute and convalescent COVID-19. The analysed material was cDNA or gDNA that came from T cells, B-cell-depleted T cells, or PBMCs.

The TCR sequence derives from a woman aged 35 to 49 with acute COVID-19. This chain joins TRBV30 and TRBJ1-1, with 9 nucleotides matching TRBD1. The source material was PBMCs or T cells enriched from blood (not recorded which). The CDR3 nucleotides read TGTGCCTGGGACAGGGGGGACACTGAAGCTTTCTTT. As protein: CAWDRGDTEAFF.